This T cell receptor (beta chain) was documented in a study of shared clonotypes between healthy human individuals. Study in general: Each donor's CD4 naive and CD4 memory cells filled three plates apiece, CD8 naive two, and CD8 memory one.

General observations from the study: Among several donors, about 4.6% of naive CD4 clonotypes were found in common.

Germline loops: CDR1 SQVTM, CDR2 ANQGSEA. This CDR3 spans 15 amino acids. The V gene lost 3 bases and the J gene lost 7 bases, with 21 bases spanning the gap. Positively selected for CCR7, the CD45RO-negative cells used as naive CD8 cells excluded terminally differentiated effector memory CD45RA+ cells. Sequenced by immunoSEQ multiplex PCR; TCRdb stores in-frame clones only, minus some. The profile shows some 1,900,000 clones, 85% to 95% of them singletons. This clone appeared once. Antigen specificity is unknown. The sequenced sample was naive CD8+ T cells sorted from blood. The chain links TRBV29-1 to TRBJ2-5; D perhaps matches TRBD1 (6 bases). This clonotype originated in a man younger than 35 in good health. This CDR3 is CSVDFQGSHAGTQYF. In DNA, the CDR3 is TGCAGCGTTGATTTTCAGGGGTCCCACGCAGGGACCCAGTACTTC.